This TCR beta chain derives from a study of blood T cell repertoires in COVID-19. The assay was immunoSEQ multiplex PCR, and TCRdb's table has in-frame clones only and misses some. The table records roughly 300,000 clones, 75% to 95% of them present only once. Self-reported history from a screening survey and questionnaire set each donor's cohort. The CDR3 has 15 amino acids. CDR1 and CDR2 from the germline V gene are KGHDR and SFDVKD. V dropped 4 bases and J dropped 8; count of bases not matched to a gene: 7. This receptor was taken from a woman younger than 45 who had recovered from COVID-19. The V gene is TRBV24-1, the J gene TRBJ2-1; 10 bases map to TRBD2. The specimen sequenced was PBMCs or T cells enriched from blood (not recorded which). In DNA form, the CDR3 reads TGTGCCACCAGTGAACAGACTAGCGGGTGGCATGAGCAGTTCTTC. The encoded protein is CATSEQTSGWHEQFF.